This TCR beta chain was found in a study of OX40 agonist ivuxolimab in advanced cancers. Sequencing was performed with immunoSEQ multiplex PCR; in TCRdb, only in-frame clones are kept and a portion is missing. The data contain around 51,000 clones, approximately 84% of them singletons. The CDR3 is 15 amino acids. Germline V gene lookup returns CDR1 LNHNV and CDR2 YYDKDF (reference sequence). The V end was cut by 1 base, the J end by 4 bases, with 11 bases between. This receptor was taken from an adult with an advanced solid tumor such as melanoma, head and neck, liver or kidney cancer. Source: CD4+ or CD8+ T cells sorted from blood, taken in a trial of the OX40 agonist ivuxolimab. The chain has TRBV15 and TRBJ1-5; tentative D call: TRBD1 (5 bases). The CDR3 region is CATSRGTGLNQPQHF. The DNA of the CDR3 is TGTGCCACCAGCAGAGGCACAGGATTGAATCAGCCCCAGCATTTT.